This T cell receptor beta chain appears in the sequencing data of a study of radiation and T cells in renal cell carcinoma. Libraries were prepared by immunoSEQ multiplex PCR; TCRdb keeps only in-frame clonotypes and omits some of them. The table shows 130,000 to 150,000 clones, with roughly 90% occurring only once. This CDR3 has 14 amino acids. Germline assignment: CDR1 LGHNA and CDR2 YSLEER. V was pared by 0 bases and J by 6 bases, with 10 bases between. The time point is: baseline pretreatment blood. The treatment is: 15 Gy SBRT to primary tumor, nephrectomy 4 weeks later. The TCR comes from an older woman with renal cell carcinoma. The specimen comprised blood, sampled from a patient whose treatment included radiotherapy and nephrectomy. The chain is built from TRBV4-3 and TRBJ2-3; no reliable D call. The CDR3 DNA reads TGCGCCAGCAGCCAAGAAGGTCCCAGGGATACGCAGTATTTT. Its protein product is CASSQEGPRDTQYF.